This is a list of T cell receptor beta chains from one sample in a study of blood T cell repertoires in COVID-19. Assay used: immunoSEQ multiplex PCR; TCRdb lists only in-frame clones, some missing. The table records roughly 250,000 clones, 70% to 90% of them present only once. Sequencing was carried out using PBMCs or T cells enriched from blood (not recorded which). The receptor set was obtained from a woman aged 50 to 60 who had recovered from COVID-19. Both conserved end residues are part of each CDR3. The D gene is left open where the match is weak.

TRBD1 TRBJ1-4 TRBV13 CASSLNRGLNEKLFF
- TRBJ1-6 TRBV5-6 CASSLRGGFDSPLHF
TRBD2 TRBJ2-2 TRBV9 CASSQGSGGTGELFF
TRBD1 TRBJ1-4 TRBV18 CASSSDRGTREKLFF
- TRBJ1-2 TRBV27 CASSLTEEMGYTF
- TRBJ1-5 TRBV28 CASSYRVTGSGPQHF
TRBD1 TRBJ1-4 TRBV5-1 CASSLGTGSVELFF
- TRBJ2-1 TRBV28 CASSLFGRGNEQFF
TRBD2 TRBJ2-7 TRBV6-5 CATASGRPGFREQYF
- TRBJ2-1 TRBV5-5 CASSAAPGSIYNEQFF
- TRBJ1-3 TRBV6-5 CASSPNSGGNTIYF